These 13 T cell receptor beta chains were all obtained from the same sample, sequenced in a study of CD8 T cells in Susac syndrome (dated by TCRdb to about 2019). The library was built by means of the immunoSEQ multiplex PCR assay. RNA was extracted using the RNeasy kit, and roughly 0.45 to 1 microgram was reverse transcribed with random hexamers. Using fastp trimming at Q25 and MiXCR clonotype assembly, TCRdb reanalyzed the public sequencing data and kept in-frame beta chains. One record per CDR3 amino acid sequence lists the most common genes and DNA. Present in this sample are 150,000 or so distinct CDR3 sequences, 95% of which were seen just once. The ten largest account for 0.15% of the sample. Sequenced material: CD8+ T cells from PBMCs. These receptors came from a human donor with multiple sclerosis.

The rearrangement uses TRBV27 and TRBJ1-5; D gene ambiguous. The germline gives CDR1 MNHEY, CDR2 SMNVEV (reference sequence). V lost 6 bases and J lost 8, with 11 bases in between. The CDR3 runs to 12 residues. For the CDR3, the DNA is TGTGCCAGCAGCCCCTATAAAGAGCCCCAGCATTTT. It encodes CASSPYKEPQHF.

The chain joins TRBV29-1 to TRBJ1-5; 8 nucleotides agree with TRBD1. Germline V gene sequence: CDR1 SQVTM, CDR2 ANQGSEA. The CDR3 is 14 amino acids. V dropped 5 bases and J dropped 2; count of bases not matched to a gene: 5. The CDR3 nucleotides are TGCAGCGTTTTGACAGGGGCGGGCAATCAGCCCCAGCATTTT. Translation: CSVLTGAGNQPQHF.

The rearrangement links TRBV27 to TRBJ2-1; D may be TRBD1 or TRBD2 (5 bases each). Trimming cost V 5 bases and J 3 bases, with 14 bases left between them. The CDR3 length is 15 residues. Germline V gene lookup returns CDR1 MNHEY and CDR2 SMNVEV (reference sequence). The CDR3 loop is CASSPGTPDYNEQFF. In DNA form, the CDR3 reads TGTGCCAGCAGTCCCGGGACGCCGGACTACAATGAGCAGTTCTTC.

The V and J genes are TRBV5-1 and TRBJ1-6; D might be TRBD1 (6 bases). The CDR3 runs to 17 residues. V was shortened by 3 bases and J by 9 bases, with 22 bases between the two germline ends. Germline-derived CDR1 and CDR2 are SGHRS and YFSETQ. CDR3 sequence: CASSSNQGTLGGSPLHF. The CDR3 coding sequence is TGCGCCAGCAGCTCCAACCAGGGGACCCTCGGAGGTTCACCCCTCCACTTT.

The chain has TRBV14 and TRBJ2-1; D not certain. Germline assignment: CDR1 SGHDN and CDR2 FVKESK. V shed 3 bases and J shed 2 bases, with 14 bases lying between them. This CDR3 spans 16 amino acids. In nucleotides, the CDR3 is TGTGCCAGCAGCCATCAAAAACCCGGCACCTACAATGAGCAGTTCTTC. It specifies CASSHQKPGTYNEQFF.

CDR3 in DNA: TGTGCCTGGAGTGTACGGGGCCATGAGCAGTTCTTC. The encoded protein is CAWSVRGHEQFF. The chain combines TRBV30 with TRBJ2-1; D might be TRBD1 or TRBD2, each matching 5 bases. Trimming removed 0 bases at V and 8 bases at J, with 8 bases between. Germline assignment: CDR1 GTSNPN and CDR2 SVGIG (reference sequence). The CDR3 length is 12 residues.

The gene calls are TRBV3-1 and TRBJ2-7; 9 bases align to TRBD2. V was clipped by 4 bases and J by 2 bases; unmatched bases: 6. CDR1 and CDR2 from the germline V gene are LGHDT and YNNKEL (reference sequence). The CDR3 is 15 residues long. DNA of the CDR3: TGTGCCAGCAGCCCCAGCGGGGGGATTCCCTACGAGCAGTACTTC. Protein: CASSPSGGIPYEQYF.

The chain has TRBV25-1 and TRBJ1-2, with D unresolved. CDR3 size: 13 residues. In germline, CDR1 is MGHDK, CDR2 SYGVNS. The ends were cut back, 5 bases at V and 0 bases at J, with 7 bases in the middle. As DNA, the CDR3 is TGTGCCAGCAGTCTCACCACTAACTATGGCTACACCTTC. It specifies CASSLTTNYGYTF.

V gene TRBV11-2 combines with J gene TRBJ2-7; D call uncertain. V lost 1 base, J lost 0 bases, and 13 bases lay in between. This CDR3 contains 16 residues. CDR1 is SGHAT and CDR2 is FQNNGV in the germline V gene. DNA for the CDR3: TGTGCCAGCAGCTTAGGAGGCTCCCTTCGCTCCTACGAGCAGTACTTC. It specifies CASSLGGSLRSYEQYF.

The chain employs TRBV29-1 and TRBJ2-2; D tentatively fits TRBD1 or TRBD2 (5 bases each). The CDR3 consists of 14 residues. Germline V gene sequence: CDR1 SQVTM, CDR2 ANQGSEA. V was clipped by 4 bases and J by 2 bases, with 11 bases between them. Here the CDR3 reads CSVVHGGNTGELFF. The CDR3 DNA sequence: TGCAGCGTTGTGCATGGGGGAAACACCGGGGAGCTGTTTTTT.

The chain has TRBV29-1 and TRBJ1-2; possibly TRBD1 for D (5 bases). The V and J ends lost 0 bases and 5 bases respectively, with 16 bases between them. The CDR3 is 15 amino acids. Germline loops: CDR1 SQVTM, CDR2 ANQGSEA. CDR3 in DNA: TGCAGCGTTGAAGATCTTTCGGGGGACCTTTATGGCTACACCTTC. It is translated as CSVEDLSGDLYGYTF.

This sequence joins TRBV20-1 and TRBJ1-5; D gene unclear. Trimming stripped 0 bases from V and 1 base from J, with 10 bases between. Germline assignment: CDR1 DFQATT and CDR2 SNEGSKA (reference sequence). The CDR3 spans 15 residues. CDR3 protein: CSARDPSGSNQPQHF. The CDR3 DNA reads TGCAGTGCTAGAGATCCCAGCGGAAGCAATCAGCCCCAGCATTTT.

The chain is built from TRBV9 and TRBJ2-1, with D tentatively TRBD2 (6 bases). V lost 3 bases and J lost 5, with 9 bases in between. The CDR3 contains 13 residues. Germline CDR1 and CDR2: SGDLS and YYNGEE. The chain's CDR3 is CASSGLVHNEQFF. The CDR3 DNA follows: TGTGCCAGCAGCGGACTAGTCCACAATGAGCAGTTCTTC.